This T cell receptor (beta chain) was sequenced for a study of blood T cell repertoires in COVID-19 (TCRdb year 2020). About the investigation overall: Collaborator samples came from the United States, Italy and Spain and covered acute and convalescent phases of COVID-19. Samples came from the ongoing ImmuneRACE study (first 160 participants) plus 1,254 subjects from 6 global collaborators. A freely available public database, intended as a resource for researchers studying the immune response to SARS-CoV-2, is where the repertoires were released. A de-identified subject ID, COVID-19 status, age in years and sex were almost always included in the sample metadata. The dataset comprised deeply sampled blood TCRbeta repertoires from subjects exposed to, actively infected with, or recovered from COVID-19. The prospective study material was composed of cDNA or gDNA derived from T cells, B-cell-depleted T cells, or PBMCs. Where available, HLA class I and class II types were taken from metadata supplied by the sample provider and were not determined by assay-based typing.

Participants in the prospective study were enrolled through a virtual design, were aged roughly 18 to 100 years, and lived in roughly 24 United States geographic areas. In the prospective study, cohorts were assigned on the basis of participant-reported clinical history obtained from a screening survey and a study questionnaire. For ImmuneRACE Cohort 3, a participant was defined as recovered based on two consecutive negative NP/OP PCR tests, clearance by a healthcare professional, or resolution of symptoms. In the prospective study, whole blood, serum and a nasopharyngeal or oropharyngeal swab were collected from each participant by mobile phlebotomists. Over a roughly 2-month period, participants in the prospective study had the option of providing additional blood draws and questionnaires. Before DNA extraction, prospective study blood samples were shipped either frozen or at room temperature.

This clone was counted once. What antigen it recognizes has not been identified. The sample holds no much larger clone one base away, and base qualities are not on file. Broad study findings and their caveats: The amount of clinical and demographic metadata varied by source and participant and was provided uncurated.

CDR1 and CDR2 (MNHEY, SVGAGI) derive from the germline V gene. V and J lose 7 bases and 8 bases, and a span of 9 bases separates them. Spanning cysteine to phenylalanine, the CDR3 consists of 11 amino acids. Just CDR3 DNA is preserved here, 33 bases in frame from base 1. The immunoSEQ Assay, a bias-controlled multiplex PCR, was used to amplify TCRbeta CDR3 regions from genomic DNA. Per the source publication's procedure: The number of nucleated cells in each sample was estimated from the amplification of reference gene primers within the assay. To quantify the absolute abundance of each unique TCRbeta CDR3 rearrangement, sequence reads were collapsed and filtered. For each sample, productive Simpson clonality was calculated as the square root of Simpson's diversity index over productive rearrangements. The source is immuneACCESS, and TCRdb retained only in-frame sequences with V and J called. Part of the clones is not carried over; for the studies checked, unresolved V genes explain less than half of this, and the remainder is unexplained. V and J calls and clone size are as listed in that table; D and trimming were resolved from the DNA. This sample gives 250,000 to 350,000 clones in total; around 88% of them show up just once. Approximately 6% of the sample is taken by the ten largest.

Recombination linked TRBV6-5 to TRBJ2-1; the best D guess is TRBD1, with 5 bases matching. Specimen: PBMCs or T cells enriched from blood (not recorded which). The receptor was isolated from a woman aged 40 to 50 who had recovered from COVID-19. At the DNA level, the sequence is TGTGCCAGCACCTGGGGCGATGAGCAGTTCTTC. This encodes CASTWGDEQFF.